This T cell receptor beta chain was captured in a study of blood T cell repertoires in COVID-19. V shed 4 bases, J shed 1 base, and the junction held 9 bases outside the gene matches. CDR1 MDHEN and CDR2 SYDVKM come from the germline V gene. This CDR3 contains 16 residues. Under the authors' procedure: Scientists estimated how many nucleated cells there were by amplifying reference gene primers. Assay: immunoSEQ multiplex PCR; the TCRdb copy retains only in-frame clones and omits some. V, J and clone size are taken as reported in that table, and D and trimming were inferred from the DNA itself. The sample yields over 400,000 clones, about 89% seen once.

The sample was peripheral blood. The sequence came from a woman between 45 and 65 years old with COVID-19, enrolled during active disease. The J gene is TRBJ2-5, the V gene TRBV28; TRBD2 matches 7 bases. This CDR3 is CASSSVGVAGQETQYF. The CDR3 region has the DNA TGTGCCAGCAGTTCCGTGGGGGTAGCGGGCCAAGAGACCCAGTACTTC.